This T cell receptor (beta chain) was obtained from a study of brain T cells in children with intractable seizures. Study-level findings and limits: Clones missing pre-surgery may reflect undersampling of that blood sample. Only CDR3 sequence similarity suggested viral specificity, without known HCMV serostatus.

The germline V gene encodes CDR1 MNHEY and CDR2 SVGEGT. V lost 6 bases to trimming and J lost 5 bases; unmatched junction nucleotides: 11. The CDR3 loop spans 15 amino acids. Surgery cases with the highest brain T cell transcript signatures were chosen for sequencing. Before surgery, patients took at least one anti-epileptic drug. Only in-frame clones appear in the TCRdb table, and some are missing; sequencing was by immunoSEQ multiplex PCR. The sample holds tens of thousands of clones, roughly 89% seen once. For this clone: Its target is not known.

The TCR was taken from a girl aged 2-15 years with Rasmussen encephalitis and intractable seizures. The chain employs TRBV6-2 or TRBV6-3 and TRBJ2-7; 9 nucleotides align to TRBD1. This specimen consisted of peripheral blood, obtained at surgery. The CDR3 protein is CASSPGTGRFHEQYF. Here the CDR3 DNA reads TGTGCCAGCAGCCCTGGGACAGGGAGGTTTCACGAGCAGTACTTC.